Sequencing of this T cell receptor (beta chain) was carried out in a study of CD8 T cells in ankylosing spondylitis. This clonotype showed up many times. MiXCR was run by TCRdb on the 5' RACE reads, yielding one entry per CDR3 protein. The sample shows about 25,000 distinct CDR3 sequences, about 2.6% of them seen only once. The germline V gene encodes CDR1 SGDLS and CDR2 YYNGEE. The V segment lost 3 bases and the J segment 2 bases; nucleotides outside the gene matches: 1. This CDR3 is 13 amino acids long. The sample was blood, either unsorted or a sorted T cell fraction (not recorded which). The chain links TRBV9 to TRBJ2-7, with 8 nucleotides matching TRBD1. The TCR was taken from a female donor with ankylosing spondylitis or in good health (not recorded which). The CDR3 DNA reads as TGTGCCAGCAGCGCGGACAGGGCCTACGAGCAGTACTTC. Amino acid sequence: CASSADRAYEQYF.